This TCR beta chain was identified in a study of T cells after yellow fever vaccination. Study results and limitations: Weaker overall, the secondary response nonetheless peaked faster (day 5 versus 15). The booster saw the reappearance of most primary-vaccination clones (nearly 98% CD4, 80% to 90% CD8).

A process of 5'RACE template switching, which added a universal primer site and UMIs, was used to make TCR cDNA. TCRdb ran MiXCR on the 5' RACE reads and lists one entry per CDR3 protein. The repertoire holds hundreds of thousands of distinct CDR3 sequences, just over 20% seen once, with around 17% in the top ten. As regards this clonotype: Its matching antigen is unknown.

In germline, CDR1 is KGHDR, CDR2 SFDVKD. This CDR3 is built from 16 residues. J was trimmed by 4 bases and V by 4 bases; bases with no gene match: 7. The source is a young man who received the YFV17D yellow fever vaccine. The sequencing here drew on PBMCs, taken around 3 weeks after the first yellow fever vaccination. The J gene is TRBJ1-5, the V gene TRBV24-1, with 9 bases identical to TRBD1. The DNA for the CDR3 is TGTGCCACCAGTGACCCCGGGACAGGGTGGAATCAGCCCCAGCATTTT. Its translation is CATSDPGTGWNQPQHF.